Reported below is one T cell receptor (beta chain). The data were taken from a study of blood T cell repertoires in COVID-19. On the study more broadly: Italy, Spain and the United States were the sources of the convalescent and acute COVID-19 samples. T cells, B-cell-depleted T cells, or PBMCs provided the cDNA or gDNA that served as material.

Germline V CDR1 and CDR2: LNHNV, YYDKDF (reference sequence). The CDR3 is 17 amino acids. J was trimmed by 3 bases and V by 0 bases; bases with no gene match: 5. In the study's own analysis: Researchers report that nucleated cell counts were estimated from reference gene primer amplification. Only in-frame clones appear in the TCRdb table, and some are missing; sequencing was by immunoSEQ multiplex PCR. V, J and clone size reflect that table, while D and trimming were determined from the DNA. The sample includes about 90,000 clones, about 86% of them seen just once. The J gene is TRBJ2-5, the V gene TRBV15; TRBD2 matches 12 bases. The TCR was taken from a man older than 75 with active or convalescent COVID-19. Sequenced material: peripheral blood. The CDR3 region is CATSRDRLAGGKETQYF. CDR3 bases: TGTGCCACCAGCAGAGATCGGCTAGCGGGAGGGAAAGAGACCCAGTACTTC.